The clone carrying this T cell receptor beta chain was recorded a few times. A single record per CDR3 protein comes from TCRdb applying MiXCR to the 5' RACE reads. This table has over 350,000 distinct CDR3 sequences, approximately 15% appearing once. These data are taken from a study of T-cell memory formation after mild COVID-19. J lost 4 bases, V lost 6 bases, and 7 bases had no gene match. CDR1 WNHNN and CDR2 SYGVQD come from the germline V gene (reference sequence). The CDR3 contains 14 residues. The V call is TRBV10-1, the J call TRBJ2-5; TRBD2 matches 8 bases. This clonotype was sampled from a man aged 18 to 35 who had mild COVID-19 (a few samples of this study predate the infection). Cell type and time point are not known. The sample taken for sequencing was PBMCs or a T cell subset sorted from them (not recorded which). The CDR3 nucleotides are TGCGCCAGCAGCAGCGGGACTAGTCCAGAGACCCAGTACTTC. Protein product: CASSSGTSPETQYF.